Shown below are 25 T cell receptor beta chains from a single sample sequenced in a study of cytomegalovirus exposure and HLA in healthy donors. The PCR was carried out with 60 Vbeta primers and 13 Jbeta primers. Data came from immunoSEQ multiplex PCR; TCRdb stores just in-frame clones and leaves some out. The table has about 160,000 clones, over 70% seen once. Sequences were obtained from PBMCs. These receptors all stem from a woman aged 25 to 39 in good health and CMV-seronegative.

The chain has TRBV5-1 and TRBJ1-6; no definite D call. V lost 4 bases and J lost 10, with 12 bases in between. The length of the CDR3 is 13 residues. Germline lookup yields CDR1 SGHRS and CDR2 YFSETQ. CDR3 sequence: CASSTSSGSPLHF. CDR3 bases: TGCGCCAGCAGCACGTCGTCGGGGTCACCCCTCCACTTT.

The chain combines TRBV6-5 with TRBJ2-5; 7 nucleotides match TRBD2. Per germline, CDR1 MNHEY and CDR2 SVGAGI. There are 15 residues in the CDR3. V gave up 6 bases and J gave up 4 bases; unmatched junction bases: 11. This chain's CDR3 is CASRPYGGSGETQYF. Written as DNA, the CDR3 is TGTGCCAGCAGGCCCTACGGGGGGTCCGGAGAGACCCAGTACTTC.

The chain couples TRBV30 to TRBJ2-4; TRBD1 aligns across 9 bases. Trimming took 0 bases from V and 3 from J; bases not matched to a gene: 12. The CDR3 length is 18 residues. CDR1 GTSNPN and CDR2 SVGIG come from the germline V gene (reference sequence). This CDR3 is CAWSVRRRDRALKNIQYF. The CDR3 DNA reads TGTGCCTGGAGTGTACGTCGGAGGGACAGGGCCCTCAAAAACATTCAGTACTTC.

The chain recombines TRBV5-1 with TRBJ2-5; TRBD1 agrees at 7 bases. TRBJ2-7 matches the DNA end more closely, so the J call is doubtful. From germline, CDR1 is SGHRS and CDR2 YFSETQ. The CDR3 is made up of 13 amino acids. The CDR3 nucleotides read TGCGCCAGCAGCCTCGGACAGGACTACGAGCAGTACTTC. Translation: CASSLGQDYEQYF.

CDR3 nucleotide sequence: TGTGCCAGCAGCTACTCGGGTACAGATACGCAGTATTTT. It is translated as CASSYSGTDTQYF. The chain couples TRBV7-9 to TRBJ2-3; D uncertain. Germline V gene lookup returns CDR1 SEHNR and CDR2 FQNEAQ (reference sequence). This CDR3 is 13 amino acids long. Trimming stripped 4 bases from V and 3 bases from J, with 8 bases between. Together with reference TRBV7-9 and TRBJ2-3, the CDR3 gives the full variable domain: DTGVSQNPRHKITKRGQNVTFRCDPISEHNRLYWYRQTLGQGPEFLTYFQNEAQLEKSRLLSDRFSAERPKGSFSTLEIQRTEQGDSAMYLCASSYSGTDTQYFGPGTRLTVL.

This chain joins TRBV28 and TRBJ2-2; D is possibly TRBD2 (7 bases). V shed 3 bases and J shed 1 base, with 12 bases lying between them. This CDR3 has 16 amino acids. Looked up from germline, CDR1 is MDHEN and CDR2 is SYDVKM. CDR3 protein: CASSFTRGLNTGELFF. DNA for the CDR3: TGTGCCAGCAGTTTTACGCGGGGGCTGAACACCGGGGAGCTGTTTTTT.

This chain uses TRBV30 with TRBJ1-5; D not resolved. The CDR3 has 14 residues. From germline, CDR1 is GTSNPN and CDR2 SVGIG (reference sequence). V lost 1 base and J lost 4, with 11 bases in between. The CDR3 DNA reads as TGTGCCTGGAGTGACCCTAGCGGGAATCAGCCCCAGCATTTT. As protein: CAWSDPSGNQPQHF.

The V and J genes are TRBV5-6 and TRBJ2-6; D not resolved. The length of the CDR3 is 15 residues. Germline CDR1 reads SGHDT; CDR2 reads YYEEEE. Trimming cost V 0 bases and J 0 bases, with 4 bases left between them. The CDR3 loop is CASSLGRSGANVLTF. The CDR3, as DNA: TGTGCCAGCAGCTTGGGTCGCTCTGGGGCCAACGTCCTGACTTTC.

This clone was seen a single time. The chain couples TRBV5-1 to TRBJ2-5; TRBD2 aligns across 10 bases. This CDR3 has 17 residues. With V trimmed by 4 bases and J by 1 base, 10 bases remained unmatched. Germline values: CDR1 SGHRS, CDR2 YFSETQ. The chain's CDR3 is CASSARRSSGGQETQYF. Written as DNA, the CDR3 is TGCGCCAGCAGCGCCCGTAGGTCTAGCGGGGGCCAAGAGACCCAGTACTTC.

In DNA, the CDR3 is TGCAGCGTTGGGCTAGGAAACACTGAAGCTTTCTTT. It yields the protein CSVGLGNTEAFF. This sequence joins TRBV29-1 and TRBJ1-1, with D uncertain. Between the trimmed V and J ends, which lost 4 bases and 2 bases, there was a span of 8 bases. Germline V gives CDR1 SQVTM, CDR2 ANQGSEA. This CDR3 has 12 residues. The full variable domain, in which reference TRBV29-1 and TRBJ1-1 provide the parts outside the CDR3, is SAVISQKPSRDICQRGTSLTIQCQVDSQVTMMFWYRQQPGQSLTLIATANQGSEATYESGFVIDKFPISRPNLTFSTLTVSNMSPEDSSIYLCSVGLGNTEAFFGQGTRLTVV.

The chain joins TRBV6-1 to TRBJ2-7, with D maybe TRBD1 (7 bases). The V and J ends lost 7 bases and 2 bases respectively, with 18 bases between them. The CDR3 runs to 15 residues. Per the germline V gene, CDR1 is MNHNS and CDR2 is SASEGT. The CDR3 nucleotides are TGTGCCAGCATCCCAAGGGCGGGACAGACCTACGAGCAGTACTTC. Translated, it gives CASIPRAGQTYEQYF.

The V call is TRBV4-1, the J call TRBJ1-4, with D unclear. V dropped 1 base and J dropped 11 bases, with 11 bases sitting between them. The CDR3 totals 13 residues. In germline, CDR1 is MGHRA, CDR2 YSYEKL. The CDR3 region has the DNA TGCGCCAGCAGCCAAGCCAACCAGTGGAAACTGTTTTTT. Its translation is CASSQANQWKLFF.

The rearrangement joins TRBV2 to TRBJ1-5, with no clear D. The CDR3 totals 14 residues. CDR1 is SNHLY and CDR2 is FYNNEI in the germline V gene. V lost 4 bases to trimming and J lost 4 bases, with 11 bases between them. In DNA, the CDR3 is TGTGCCAGCAGTGGCGGGGTGGGGAATCAGCCCCAGCATTTT. This translates into CASSGGVGNQPQHF.

This clone has just a few counts. V gene TRBV7-2 combines with J gene TRBJ2-7; TRBD1 might be the D (5 bases). The germline V gene has CDR1 SGHTA and CDR2 FQGNSA. Trimming pared 2 bases from V and 4 bases from J, leaving 12 bases between. CDR3 length: 14 amino acids. The CDR3 loop reads CASSLRSRVYEQYF. The CDR3 nucleotides read TGTGCCAGCAGCTTAAGGTCCAGGGTTTACGAGCAGTACTTC.

This clone was recorded once. V is TRBV5-6 and J is TRBJ2-2; 9 bases align to TRBD1. The CDR3 is 15 amino acids. Germline CDR1 is SGHDT and CDR2 is YYEEEE. V shed 2 bases and J 4 bases; nucleotides not matched to a gene: 3. In DNA form, the CDR3 reads TGTGCCAGCAGCTTAGGGACAGGGCCCACCGGGGAGCTGTTTTTT. Translated: CASSLGTGPTGELFF.

This chain joins TRBV19 and TRBJ1-5; perhaps TRBD1 as D (6 bases). The CDR3 contains 20 residues. Trimming removed 3 bases at V and 4 bases at J, with 28 bases between. Germline values: CDR1 LNHDA, CDR2 SQIVND (reference sequence). The CDR3 loop is CASSIQRQPGHFLGNQPQHF. Written as DNA, the CDR3 is TGTGCCAGTAGTATCCAGCGTCAGCCGGGACACTTTCTGGGGAATCAGCCCCAGCATTTT.

This clone was picked up a small number of times. V gene TRBV6-5 combines with J gene TRBJ1-1; D is ambiguous. Germline V lookup: CDR1 MNHEY, CDR2 SVGAGI. Trimming stripped 0 bases from V and 2 bases from J, with 10 bases between. The CDR3 spans 15 residues. This chain's CDR3 is CASSYSITVNTEAFF. CDR3 nucleotides: TGTGCCAGCAGTTACTCGATTACAGTAAACACTGAAGCTTTCTTT.

The chain links TRBV29-1 to TRBJ2-7, with 8 bases aligning to TRBD2. V shed 5 bases, J shed 5 bases, and the junction held 5 bases outside the gene matches. The CDR3 has 12 residues. From germline, CDR1 is SQVTM and CDR2 ANQGSEA. As DNA, the CDR3 is TGCAGCGTTTCCTCGGGGGGGAACGAGCAGTACTTC. Amino acid sequence: CSVSSGGNEQYF.

The genes are TRBV7-9 and TRBJ1-1, with 8 positions matching TRBD1. The CDR3 runs 14 residues. The ends lost 1 base at V and 5 bases at J; junction bases unmatched: 3. Germline lookup yields CDR1 SEHNR and CDR2 FQNEAQ (reference sequence). The CDR3 sequence is CASSLGTGRTEAFF. CDR3 DNA: TGTGCCAGCAGCTTAGGGACAGGGCGGACTGAAGCTTTCTTT. Full variable domain (outside the CDR3, taken from reference TRBV7-9 and TRBJ1-1): DTGVSQNPRHKITKRGQNVTFRCDPISEHNRLYWYRQTLGQGPEFLTYFQNEAQLEKSRLLSDRFSAERPKGSFSTLEIQRTEQGDSAMYLCASSLGTGRTEAFFGQGTRLTVV.

The J gene is TRBJ1-2, the V gene TRBV11-2; 7 bases fit TRBD1. CDR1 and CDR2 (germline): SGHAT, FQNNGV. The CDR3 totals 15 residues. V dropped 0 bases and J dropped 6; count of bases not matched to a gene: 7. CDR3: CASSLDTRQGNGYTF. In DNA, the CDR3 is TGTGCCAGCAGCTTAGACACCAGACAGGGCAATGGCTACACCTTC.

The chain is built from TRBV29-1 and TRBJ2-1, with TRBD2 matching 9 bases. Germline V gene data show CDR1 as SQVTM and CDR2 as ANQGSEA. The CDR3 length is 19 residues. V was pared by 0 bases and J by 7 bases, with 19 bases of the junction left unmatched. CDR3 coding DNA: TGCAGCGTTGAAGATCGTCTTATTAGCGCGGGGGGGCGCTTGAATGAGCAGTTCTTC. It specifies CSVEDRLISAGGRLNEQFF.

The rearrangement uses TRBV5-6 and TRBJ1-1; D not certain. The ends were cut back, 0 bases at V and 6 bases at J, with 9 bases in the middle. Germline V gene data show CDR1 as SGHDT and CDR2 as YYEEEE. CDR3 length: 13 residues. DNA for the CDR3: TGTGCCAGCAGCTTGGCGCGGATGGCTGAAGCTTTCTTT. Translation: CASSLARMAEAFF.

This chain uses TRBV6-6 with TRBJ2-7; 10 bases align to TRBD2. The trim removed 0 bases at V and 3 bases at J, leaving 2 bases unmatched. From germline, CDR1 is MNHNY and CDR2 SVGAGI (reference sequence). The CDR3 length is 15 residues. CDR3 nucleotide sequence: TGTGCCAGCAGTTACTCGAGCGGGGGGGGCTACGAGCAGTACTTC. This codes for CASSYSSGGGYEQYF.

The V gene is TRBV5-5, the J gene TRBJ2-1, with D tentatively TRBD2 (7 bases). Germline V gene data show CDR1 as SGHKS and CDR2 as YYEKEE (reference sequence). Trimming cost V 3 bases and J 8 bases, with 21 bases left between them. The CDR3 sequence is 16 residues long. Written as DNA, the CDR3 is TGTGCCAGCAGCTCGGGGTATATCGGGGGGCGTGATGAGCAGTTCTTC. This encodes CASSSGYIGGRDEQFF.

This rearrangement joins TRBV18 to TRBJ1-2, with 8 bases identical to TRBD1. Germline assignment: CDR1 KGHSH and CDR2 LQKENI. The CDR3 runs 15 residues. V trimming: 6 bases; J trimming: 4 bases; junction bases outside the gene matches: 10. The CDR3 coding sequence is TGTGCCAGCTCCCCTTCCAGACAGGGGAGCTATGGCTACACCTTC. As protein: CASSPSRQGSYGYTF.